This T cell receptor (beta chain) was found in a study of shared clonotypes between healthy human individuals. TCRdb keeps only in-frame clones here, not all; method: immunoSEQ multiplex PCR. The sample contains 2.5 million or so clones, roughly nine tenths of which appear only once. The CDR3 covers 14 residues. CDR1 and CDR2 (germline): SGHKS, YYEKEE (reference sequence). Trimming pared 4 bases from V and 7 bases from J, leaving 17 bases between. This receptor was obtained from a man younger than 35 in good health. The sample comprised naive CD4+ T cells sorted from blood. The subset denotes: CD45RA+ positively selected. The chain combines TRBV5-5 with TRBJ2-5, with unresolved D. Here the CDR3 reads CASSPYPQVGTQYF. The CDR3 DNA is TGTGCCAGCAGCCCATACCCACAAGTTGGGACCCAGTACTTC.